This TCR beta chain was identified in a study of HIV-infected patients and healthy controls. MiXCR, run by TCRdb on the 5' RACE reads, gives a single entry per CDR3 protein. The sample consists of 60,000 to 70,000 distinct CDR3 sequences, about 19% of them appearing once. Germline V gene sequence: CDR1 SEHNR, CDR2 FQNEAQ (reference sequence). The J segment lost 5 bases and the V segment lost 5 bases, leaving 6 bases of the junction unmatched. CDR3 length: 14 amino acids. Sample: CD4+ T cells from blood. The clonotype was recovered from a human donor in good health. V and J are TRBV7-9 and TRBJ2-5; TRBD2 matches at 9 bases. The CDR3 protein is CASSPGTSLETQYF. The CDR3 nucleotides are TGTGCCAGCAGCCCCGGGACTAGCTTGGAGACCCAGTACTTC.